This entry is about one T cell receptor beta chain. This sample was taken from a study of T cell repertoires in ileal Crohn's disease. The V gene lost 6 bases and the J gene lost 0 bases, with 11 bases spanning the gap. The CDR3 runs to 15 residues. Germline V lookup: CDR1 SGHTA, CDR2 FQGNSA. Produced via immunoSEQ multiplex PCR; TCRdb's table is partial and in-frame only. This table holds under 9,000 clones, around 80% found once. Sequenced material: ileal tissue. The V and J genes are TRBV7-2 and TRBJ1-4; tentative D call: TRBD1 (5 bases). The origin of this receptor is an adult with Crohn's disease. In nucleotides, the CDR3 is TGTGCCAGCAGTCCAGGGTCTTCAACTAATGAAAAACTGTTTTTT. As protein: CASSPGSSTNEKLFF.